A selection of T cell receptor beta chains follows, all from one sample in a study of T cell responses to AZD1222 COVID-19 vaccine. TCRdb's table, derived via immunoSEQ multiplex PCR, lists solely in-frame clones and lacks some. The table lists 84,000 or so clones, 70% to 90% of them singletons. This specimen was peripheral blood, taken on day 0 of AZD1222 vaccination. These receptors were obtained from an adult in good health. CDR3s include the opening cysteine and the closing phenylalanine or tryptophan. A D gene is named only where the DNA matches it firmly. Size values are once, few and many counts, or a class for expanded clones, and some rows have none.

clone_size d_call j_call v_call cdr3_length cdr3_nt cdr3_aa
. . TRBJ2-1 TRBV3-1/TRBV3-2 14 TGTGCCAGCATGGGTAGCGGTCAGACCAATGAGCAGTTCTTC CASMGSGQTNEQFF
. . TRBJ1-1 TRBV29-1 14 TGCAGCTTTTGTTTGGGGGCAGAGGGTTCTGAAGCTTTCTTT CSFCLGAEGSEAFF
. . TRBJ2-7 TRBV30 12 TGTGCCTACACCCCCGGGATTTACGAGCAGTACTTC CAYTPGIYEQYF
. . TRBJ1-1 TRBV7-8 16 TGTGCCAGCAGCCTTCCCCGGGACGGGATGAACACTGAAGCTTTCTTT CASSLPRDGMNTEAFF
. . TRBJ2-1 TRBV18 16 TGTGCCAGCTCACCACCTAATAGGGGGGATTACAATGAGCAGTTCTTC CASSPPNRGDYNEQFF
. TRBD1 TRBJ2-7 TRBV12-3/TRBV12-4 13 TGTGCCAGCAGTTTACGTACAGGGGTCGAGCAGTACTTC CASSLRTGVEQYF
. . TRBJ1-1 TRBV20-1 14 TGCAGTGCTAGTAGGGGCAGTCGGGACACTGAAGCTTTCTTT CSASRGSRDTEAFF
. . TRBJ1-3 TRBV11-1 16 TGTGCCAGCAGCCACCTAACGACAGTCTCTGGAAACACCATATATTTT CASSHLTTVSGNTIYF
. TRBD1 TRBJ1-5 TRBV6-4 14 TGTGCCAGCACCCTGGACAGGGGTGGTCAGCCCCAGCATTTT CASTLDRGGQPQHF
few . TRBJ2-1 TRBV27 16 TGTGCCAGCAGTTCAGCGGGACACCGGATTGGCAATGAGCAGTTCTTC CASSSAGHRIGNEQFF
. . TRBJ1-2 TRBV27 13 TGTGCCAGCAGAGCTAGACCAGGGGATGGCTACACCTTC CASRARPGDGYTF
. . TRBJ1-2 TRBV6-6 14 TGTGCCAGCAGTTCTCCAGTAGGGGCCTATGGCTACACCTTC CASSSPVGAYGYTF
. . TRBJ2-7 TRBV6-6 14 TGTGCCAGCAGTTACTCAGAGGGCTCCTACGAGCAGTACTTC CASSYSEGSYEQYF
. TRBD2 TRBJ2-1 TRBV4-3 17 TGCGCCAGCAGCCAAGGCCGGCTAGCGGGAACCTACAATGAGCAGTTCTTC CASSQGRLAGTYNEQFF
. . TRBJ1-2 TRBV10-2 14 TGCGCCAGCAGTGAGTTAGGGATCGACTATGGCTACACCTTC CASSELGIDYGYTF
once TRBD2 TRBJ2-2 TRBV11-2 17 TGTGCCAGCAGCTTCCCGACTAGCGGGACCAACACCGGGGAGCTGTTTTTT CASSFPTSGTNTGELFF
. . TRBJ1-3 TRBV18 15 TGTGCCAGCTCGCCTACAGGGTCCGTCGGAAACACCATATATTTT CASSPTGSVGNTIYF
. . TRBJ1-5 TRBV10-2 13 TGCGCCAGCAGCCCCGAGTCGGGGCAGCCCCAGCATTTT CASSPESGQPQHF
. TRBD1 TRBJ1-5 TRBV12-5 15 TGTGCTAGTGGCCTCGGGACAGGGACCCTATGGCCCCAGCATTTT CASGLGTGTLWPQHF
. . TRBJ2-7 TRBV12-3/TRBV12-4 13 TGTGCCAGCAAAAACAGGGCGTACTACGAGCAGTACTTC CASKNRAYYEQYF
few . TRBJ2-3 TRBV24-1 16 TGTGCCACCAGTGGGGCGGACACAACCAGCACAGATACGCAGTATTTT CATSGADTTSTDTQYF
. . TRBJ1-3 TRBV2 15 TGTGCCAGCAGCTTGGGACGGCTCTCTGGAAACACCATATATTTT CASSLGRLSGNTIYF
. . TRBJ2-7 TRBV18 16 TGTGCCAGCTCAACCTCTTTCCGGGACCCGTTCTACGAGCAGTACTTC CASSTSFRDPFYEQYF
. TRBD1 TRBJ1-2 TRBV9 13 TGTGCCAGCAGCTACTGGGACAGCTATGGCTACACCTTC CASSYWDSYGYTF
once . TRBJ1-3 TRBV7-8 14 TGTGCCAGCAGCCGGGTCTTAGAGGGAAACACCATATATTTT CASSRVLEGNTIYF
. . TRBJ1-1 TRBV14 14 TGTGCCAGCAGCGAAATGACGGACTCCACTGAAGCTTTCTTT CASSEMTDSTEAFF
. . TRBJ1-2 TRBV6-5 13 TGTGCCAGCGACAACGGACTCTACTATGGCTACACCTTC CASDNGLYYGYTF
. . TRBJ1-4 TRBV19 16 TGTGCCAGTAGTGGAATAAGAACAGGAACTAATGAAAAACTGTTTTTT CASSGIRTGTNEKLFF
. . TRBJ1-1 TRBV28 11 TGTGCCAGCAGCTCGAGGGCCAAAGCTTTCTTT CASSSRAKAFF
. . TRBJ1-2 TRBV7-8 14 TGTGCCAGCAGCTTAGCGTACGGAGGAGGGGGCTACACCTTC CASSLAYGGGGYTF
. TRBD1 TRBJ2-2 TRBV29-1 15 TGCAGCGTTGCCAGGACAGGGGGTTTTAGCGGGGAGCTGTTTTTT CSVARTGGFSGELFF